This is a list of T cell receptor beta chains from one sample in a study of memory CD4+ T cells and cytomegalovirus serostatus. Clones were read by immunoSEQ multiplex PCR, and TCRdb kept only the in-frame ones, dropping some. The top ten hold about 2.6% of the sample, which has 50,000 to 65,000 clones, over 65% seen once. Sequences were obtained from memory CD4+ T cells from blood. Receptors were obtained from an adult in good health and CMV-seropositive. The CDR3 runs from the conserved cysteine through the conserved F or W. D genes are given only for firm matches. Not all rows give a size; the values are once, few, many and, for expanded clones, a class.

TRBV28	-	-	TRBJ2-7	TGTGCCAGCAGTTTATTCCCGATTCCCCACGAGCAGTACTTC	CASSLFPIPHEQYF
TRBV30	-	-	TRBJ1-5	TGTGCCCGGGGAGGTTCCAGCAATCAGCCCCAGCATTTT	CARGGSSNQPQHF
TRBV10-1	TRBD2	-	TRBJ2-1	TGCGCCAGCAGTGATCCCGGGGGGGGTAATGAGCAGTTCTTC	CASSDPGGGNEQFF
TRBV28	-	-	TRBJ2-2	TGTGCCAGCAGTTTCAGAGTCGGGGAGCTGTTTTTT	CASSFRVGELFF
TRBV19	-	-	TRBJ2-1	TGTGCCAGTAGTATCGGGTCGTATGCTGAGCAGTTCTTC	CASSIGSYAEQFF
TRBV5-6	-	-	TRBJ1-2	TGTGCCAGCAGCTCAGGGACCTTTAACTATGGCTACACCTTC	CASSSGTFNYGYTF
TRBV2	TRBD1	-	TRBJ1-2	TGTGCCAGCACCGAGCAGGGGGGGACGGTGGGAGGCTACACCTTC	CASTEQGGTVGGYTF
TRBV6-4	TRBD2	-	TRBJ2-2	TGTGCCAGCAGTGAGTCTAGCGGGAGCACCGGGGAGCTGTTTTTT	CASSESSGSTGELFF
TRBV30	TRBD1	few	TRBJ1-5	TGTGCCTGGGGTCGACAGGGAAGCCAGCCCCAGCATTTT	CAWGRQGSQPQHF
TRBV6-6	TRBD2	-	TRBJ2-3	TGTGCCAGCAGTTACCCTAGCGGAGGCACAGATACGCAGTATTTT	CASSYPSGGTDTQYF
TRBV11-2	-	-	TRBJ2-3	TGTGCCAGCAGCTTAAGTTCGAGGGGTTCAGATACGCAGTATTTT	CASSLSSRGSDTQYF
TRBV2	-	few	TRBJ2-3	TGTGCCAGCAGTAACGAGGCTGATACGCAGTATTTT	CASSNEADTQYF
TRBV25-1	-	-	TRBJ2-2	TGTGCCAGCAGTGAATCTCTGGGTGCCACCGGGGAGCTGTTTTTT	CASSESLGATGELFF
TRBV19	-	-	TRBJ1-5	TGTGCCAGTAGTATTGAAGGCAATCAGCCCCAGCATTTT	CASSIEGNQPQHF
TRBV7-2	-	-	TRBJ1-5	TGTGCCAGCAGCCCTAGGGGTAGCAATCAGCCCCAGCATTTT	CASSPRGSNQPQHF
TRBV30	-	-	TRBJ2-3	TGTGCCTGGAGTGCCGGGGCCCTCCCGGGAGCAGATACGCAGTATTTT	CAWSAGALPGADTQYF
TRBV5-1	TRBD1	medium-sized	TRBJ1-1	TGCGCCAGCAGCTCAGGGACAGGGTTCGGTGAAGCTTTCTTT	CASSSGTGFGEAFF
TRBV19	TRBD1	-	TRBJ1-5	TGTGCCAGTAATGCCAGACAGGGAATACATCAGCCCCAGCATTTT	CASNARQGIHQPQHF
TRBV15	TRBD1	-	TRBJ1-4	TGTGCCACCAGCAGGAACAGGGGAGGTGAAAAACTGTTTTTT	CATSRNRGGEKLFF
TRBV6-6	TRBD1	-	TRBJ2-7	TGTGCCAGCCGACAGGGTGACGAGCAGTACTTC	CASRQGDEQYF
TRBV13	-	-	TRBJ2-4	TGTGCCAGCTCCGGCGGGGGCCCGGGCAAAAACATTCAGTACTTC	CASSGGGPGKNIQYF
TRBV10-3	TRBD2	-	TRBJ2-1	TGTGCCATCGCACAAGCGGGGGGATCCTACAATGAGCAGTTCTTC	CAIAQAGGSYNEQFF
TRBV11-3	-	few	TRBJ1-4	TGTGCCAGCAGCTTAGCCCAAGGGGAAAAACTGTTTTTT	CASSLAQGEKLFF
TRBV7-9	-	-	TRBJ2-2	TGTGCCAGCAGCCTAGTCCCCGGGACTTTCTTCACCGGGGAGCTGTTTTTT	CASSLVPGTFFTGELFF
TRBV5-1	TRBD2	-	TRBJ2-7	TGCGCCAGCAGCAAACTAGCGGGAGGGCCCGACGAGCAGTACTTC	CASSKLAGGPDEQYF
TRBV2	-	once	TRBJ2-7	TGTGCCAGCAGAGACAACTCCTACGAGCAGTACTTC	CASRDNSYEQYF
TRBV6-5	-	-	TRBJ1-2	TGTGCCAGCAGTTCCCCGTCCTCAATCTATGGCTACACCTTC	CASSSPSSIYGYTF
TRBV5-6	TRBD1	-	TRBJ2-5	TGTGCCAGCAGCTACGGGGACAGGGGTTGGGAGACCCAGTACTTC	CASSYGDRGWETQYF
TRBV23-1	TRBD1	once	TRBJ2-7	TGCGCCAGCAGTCAATCTCACAGGGGATACGAGCAGTACTTC	CASSQSHRGYEQYF
TRBV5-6	TRBD1	once	TRBJ1-2	TGTGCCAGCAGCCAGACAGGGTCCGGCTACACCTTC	CASSQTGSGYTF
TRBV9	-	once	TRBJ2-2	TGTGCCAGCAGCAGAGGACCAACCGGGGAGCTGTTTTTT	CASSRGPTGELFF
TRBV4-1	-	many	TRBJ1-5	TGCGCCAGCAGCCAAGGTCTGGGAACCTCCAATCAGCCCCAGCATTTT	CASSQGLGTSNQPQHF
TRBV12-5	-	-	TRBJ1-4	TGTGCTAGTGGTTTGGTAGCAGGTGGCAATGAAAAACTGTTTTTT	CASGLVAGGNEKLFF
TRBV11-1	-	-	TRBJ2-1	TGTGACCGAGGCCATGAGCAGTTCTTC	CDRGHEQFF
TRBV6-5	-	-	TRBJ2-7	TGTGCCAGCAGTGACCGATACGAGCAGTACTTC	CASSDRYEQYF
TRBV4-3	TRBD2	-	TRBJ2-1	TGCGCCAGCAGCCAAGGCGTCCAGCGGGAGGACGAGCAGTTCTTC	CASSQGVQREDEQFF
TRBV6-1	-	medium-sized	TRBJ1-3	TGTGCCAGCAGTGGCATCCCGGGGTCTTCTGGAAACACCATATATTTT	CASSGIPGSSGNTIYF
TRBV12-5	-	-	TRBJ1-3	TGTGCTAGTGGTTTACAAAACACCATATATTTT	CASGLQNTIYF
TRBV5-4	TRBD2	-	TRBJ2-7	TGTGCCAGCAGCTCACGGGGAGGGAGGGATGAGCAGTACTTC	CASSSRGGRDEQYF
TRBV11-3	-	-	TRBJ2-3	TGTGCCAGCAGCTTCTCCCACACAGATACGCAGTATTTT	CASSFSHTDTQYF
TRBV14	-	-	TRBJ2-7	TGTGCCAGCAGCCAACGAGGGTCGTTCTTCCATGGTGCTAGTCTCTACGAGCAGTACTTC	CASSQRGSFFHGASLYEQYF
TRBV10-1	-	-	TRBJ1-1	TGCGCCAGCAGCCCCTCGCAGCAGGGGGAAGCTTTCTTT	CASSPSQQGEAFF
TRBV5-1	-	many	TRBJ1-1	TGCGCCAGCAGCTTGGGGACAGCGGGGATGAACACTGAAGCTTTCTTT	CASSLGTAGMNTEAFF
TRBV10-2	TRBD1	-	TRBJ1-1	TGCGCCAGCAGTGAAGGGACAGGGGTTCCGAAAGCTTTCTTT	CASSEGTGVPKAFF
TRBV7-2	TRBD2	once	TRBJ2-4	TGTGCCAGCAGCTTAGAAAGTCTAGCGGGAGGGACTAAAAACATTCAGTACTTC	CASSLESLAGGTKNIQYF
TRBV2	TRBD1	once	TRBJ1-4	TGTGCCAGCAGTGCTCGGACAGGGGAGGTAAAACTGTTTTTT	CASSARTGEVKLFF